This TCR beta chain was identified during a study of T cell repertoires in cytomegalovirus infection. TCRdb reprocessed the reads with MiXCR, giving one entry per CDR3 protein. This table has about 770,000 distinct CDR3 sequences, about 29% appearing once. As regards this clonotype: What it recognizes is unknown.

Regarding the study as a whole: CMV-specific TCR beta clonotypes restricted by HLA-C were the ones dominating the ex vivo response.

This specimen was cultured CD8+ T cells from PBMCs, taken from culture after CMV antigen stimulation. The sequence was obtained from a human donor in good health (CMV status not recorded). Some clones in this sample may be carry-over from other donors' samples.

CDR3 residues: CASSLGQGFSTDTQYF. CDR3 bases: TGTGCCAGCAGCCTGGGACAGGGATTTAGCACAGATACGCAGTATTTT. The rearrangement uses TRBV11-1 and TRBJ2-3; 9 bases agree with TRBD1. After removal of 5 bases from V and 0 bases from J, the junction contained 6 bases not matched to a gene. This CDR3 spans 16 amino acids. Germline V gene lookup returns CDR1 SGHAT and CDR2 FQDESV (reference sequence).